This TCR beta chain was obtained from a study of response to subunit inactivated influenza vaccine. Study outcomes and limitations: New T cells are recruited in small numbers by each seasonal influenza vaccination, according to the authors' suggestion.

TCRdb redid the calling of the RT-PCR reads with MiXCR, one entry per CDR3 protein. The profile shows around 750,000 distinct CDR3 sequences, 21% of them singletons. Turning to this clonotype: The target antigen is unknown.

Germline V gene sequence: CDR1 SGHTA, CDR2 FQGNSA. Deletions cut 6 bases from V and 2 bases from J, with 18 bases between. The CDR3 covers 16 residues. The chain combines TRBV7-2 with TRBJ2-3; TRBD1 is a possible D gene (5 bases). The starting material was PBMCs from blood, obtained 5 days after vaccination. This clonotype was sampled from a middle-aged man who received an inactivated influenza vaccine. The CDR3 region is CASRRQGREYTDTQYF. The CDR3 coding sequence is TGTGCCAGCAGGCGGCAGGGTAGGGAATACACAGATACGCAGTATTTT.